The clone carrying this TCR beta chain was picked up a small number of times. V trimming: 2 bases; J trimming: 5 bases; junction bases outside the gene matches: 2. The length of the CDR3 is 14 residues. Germline V gives CDR1 MNHEY, CDR2 SVGAGI. The data stem from a study of response to subunit inactivated influenza vaccine. TCRdb re-called the RT-PCR reads through MiXCR, storing one row per CDR3 protein. The top ten hold 25% to 35% of the sample, which has under 200,000 distinct CDR3 sequences, about 12% seen once. This sample was also put to use in a study of T cells expressing NK-cell markers. As that report states: Production of TCR beta cDNA relied on 5'RACE template switching with UMIs. It was sorted CD3+CD56+NKG2C+, CD3+CD56+NKG2C- and CD3+CD56-NKG2C+ T cells that supplied the TCR beta repertoires. Among the experiments, several used an anti-gamma-delta TCR antibody to restrict sorting to alpha-beta TCR T cells. Of the CD8+ T cell pool in roughly six donors, about 1.0-7.0% was accounted for by dominant NKG2C+ clonotypes. The study found these clonotypes also leading the CD3+CD56-NKG2C+ fraction in several donors.

This sequence was found in a man aged 45-65 years who received an inactivated influenza vaccine. Sample: CD8+ T cells sorted from PBMCs, taken 12 days after vaccination. V is TRBV6-5 and J is TRBJ2-3, with TRBD2 matching 9 bases. The CDR3 protein is CASSYSGRRDTQYF. The CDR3, as DNA: TGTGCCAGCAGTTACAGCGGGAGGAGAGATACGCAGTATTTT.